What follows describes a single T cell receptor beta chain. The target antigen is unknown. CDR1 is MDHEN and CDR2 is SYDVKM in the germline V gene. There are 14 residues in the CDR3. Trimming pared 3 bases from V and 7 bases from J, leaving 13 bases between. Clones were read by immunoSEQ multiplex PCR, and TCRdb kept only the in-frame ones, dropping some. The sample includes roughly 19,000 clones, roughly 80% of them seen just once. The data stem from a study of T cells in localized non-small cell lung cancer. General study findings and limits: Peak T cell clonality was found in uninvolved adjacent lung, exceeding tumor. When the top 100 tumor clones were examined, a median about 60 of them also appeared in the adjacent lung, which was paired and uninvolved. Higher blood T cell density went with longer overall survival.

The sequence was obtained from a man aged 40 to 75 with stage I lung adenocarcinoma. The source was peripheral blood, collected before any cancer treatment. The chain combines TRBV28 with TRBJ2-1; D remains ambiguous. For the CDR3, the DNA is TGTGCCAGCAGTTTGGCTAGGCTAAGTAATGAGCAGTTCTTC. Translation gives CASSLARLSNEQFF.